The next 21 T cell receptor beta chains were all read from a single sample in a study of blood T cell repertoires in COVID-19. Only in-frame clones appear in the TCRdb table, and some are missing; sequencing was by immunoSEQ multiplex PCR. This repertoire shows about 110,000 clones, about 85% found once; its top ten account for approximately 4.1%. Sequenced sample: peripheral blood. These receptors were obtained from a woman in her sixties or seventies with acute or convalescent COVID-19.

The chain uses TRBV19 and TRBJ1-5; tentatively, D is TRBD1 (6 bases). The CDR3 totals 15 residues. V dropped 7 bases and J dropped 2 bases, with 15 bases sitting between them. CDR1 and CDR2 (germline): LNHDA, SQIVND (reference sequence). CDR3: CASTSGGRGNQPQHF. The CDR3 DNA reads TGTGCCAGTACCTCCGGGGGGCGCGGCAATCAGCCCCAGCATTTT.

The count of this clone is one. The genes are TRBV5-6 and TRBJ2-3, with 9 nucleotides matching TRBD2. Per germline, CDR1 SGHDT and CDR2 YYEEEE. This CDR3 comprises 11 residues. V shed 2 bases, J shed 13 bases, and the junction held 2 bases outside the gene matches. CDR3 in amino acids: CASSFRTSEYF. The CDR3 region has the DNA TGTGCCAGCAGCTTCCGGACTAGCGAGTATTTT.

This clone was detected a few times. The CDR3: CASSIQGSEDTIYF. CDR3 sequence (DNA): TGCGCCAGCAGCATACAGGGGTCTGAAGACACCATATATTTT. The V gene is TRBV5-1, the J gene TRBJ1-3; 7 nucleotides match TRBD1. V was clipped by 4 bases and J by 8 bases; unmatched bases: 9. This CDR3 has 14 amino acids. From germline, CDR1 is SGHRS and CDR2 YFSETQ.

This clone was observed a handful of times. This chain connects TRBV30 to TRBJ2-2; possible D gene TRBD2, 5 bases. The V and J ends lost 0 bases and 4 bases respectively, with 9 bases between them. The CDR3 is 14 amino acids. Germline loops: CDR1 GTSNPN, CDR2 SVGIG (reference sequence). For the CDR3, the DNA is TGTGCCTGGAGTGTCCCCCGGGGCACCGGGGAGCTGTTTTTT. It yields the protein CAWSVPRGTGELFF.

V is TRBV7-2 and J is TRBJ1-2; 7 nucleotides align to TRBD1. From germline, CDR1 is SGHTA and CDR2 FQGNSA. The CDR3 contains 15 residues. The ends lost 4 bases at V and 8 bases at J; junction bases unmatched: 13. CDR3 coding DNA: TGTGCCAGCAGCTCTAGGAGCCCGACAGGGTACGGCTACACCTTC. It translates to CASSSRSPTGYGYTF.

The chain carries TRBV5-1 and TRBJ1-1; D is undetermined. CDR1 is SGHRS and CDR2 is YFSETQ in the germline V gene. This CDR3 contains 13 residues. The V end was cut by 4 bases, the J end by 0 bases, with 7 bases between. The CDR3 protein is CASSGQMNTEAFF. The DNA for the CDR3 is TGCGCCAGCAGCGGGCAGATGAACACTGAAGCTTTCTTT.

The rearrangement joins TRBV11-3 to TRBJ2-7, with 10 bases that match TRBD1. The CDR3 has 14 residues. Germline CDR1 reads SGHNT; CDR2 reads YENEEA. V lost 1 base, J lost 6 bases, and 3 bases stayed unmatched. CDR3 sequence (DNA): TGTGCCAGCAGCTTAGCCGGGACAGGGGTCGAGCAGTACTTC. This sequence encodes CASSLAGTGVEQYF.

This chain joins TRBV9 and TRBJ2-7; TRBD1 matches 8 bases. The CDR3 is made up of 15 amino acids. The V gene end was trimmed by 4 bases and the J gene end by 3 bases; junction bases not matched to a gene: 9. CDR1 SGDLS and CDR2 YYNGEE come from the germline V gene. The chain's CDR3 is CASSTTDRADYEQYV. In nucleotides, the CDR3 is TGTGCCAGCAGCACTACGGACAGGGCCGACTACGAGCAGTACGTC.

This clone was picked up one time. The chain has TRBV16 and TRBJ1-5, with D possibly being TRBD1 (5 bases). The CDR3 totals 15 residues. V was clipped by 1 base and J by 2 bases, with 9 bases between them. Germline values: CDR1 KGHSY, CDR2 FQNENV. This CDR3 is CASSQFSGGNQPQHF. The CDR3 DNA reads TGTGCCAGCAGCCAATTCTCGGGGGGCAATCAGCCCCAGCATTTT.

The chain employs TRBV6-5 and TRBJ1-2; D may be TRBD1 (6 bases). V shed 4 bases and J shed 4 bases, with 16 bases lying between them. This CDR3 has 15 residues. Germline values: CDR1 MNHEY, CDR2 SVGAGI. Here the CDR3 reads CASSSSPDSPYGYTF. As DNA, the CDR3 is TGTGCCAGCAGTTCCTCCCCGGACAGCCCCTATGGCTACACCTTC.

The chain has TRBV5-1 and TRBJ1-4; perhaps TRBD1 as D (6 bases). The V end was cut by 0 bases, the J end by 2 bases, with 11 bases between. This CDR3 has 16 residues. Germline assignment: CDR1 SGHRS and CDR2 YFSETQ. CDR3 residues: CASSLDTQGTNEKLFF. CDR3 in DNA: TGCGCCAGCAGCTTGGACACGCAGGGGACTAATGAAAAACTGTTTTTT.

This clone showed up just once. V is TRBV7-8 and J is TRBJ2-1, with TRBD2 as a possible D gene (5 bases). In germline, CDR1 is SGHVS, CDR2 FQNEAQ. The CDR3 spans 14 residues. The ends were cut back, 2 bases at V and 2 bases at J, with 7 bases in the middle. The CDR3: CASSLLAPYNEQFF. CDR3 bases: TGTGCCAGCAGCTTACTAGCCCCCTACAATGAGCAGTTCTTC.

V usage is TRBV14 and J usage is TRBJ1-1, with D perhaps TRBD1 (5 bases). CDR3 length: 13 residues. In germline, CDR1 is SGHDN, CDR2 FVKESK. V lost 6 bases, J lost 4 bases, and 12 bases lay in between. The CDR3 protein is CASSWTTLTEAFF. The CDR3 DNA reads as TGTGCCAGCAGTTGGACAACACTCACTGAAGCTTTCTTT.

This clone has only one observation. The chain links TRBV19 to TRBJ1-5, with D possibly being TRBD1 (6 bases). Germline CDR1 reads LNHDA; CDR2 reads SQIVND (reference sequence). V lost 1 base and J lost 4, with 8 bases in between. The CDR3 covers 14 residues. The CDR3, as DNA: TGTGCCAGTAGTATAGTAAGGGGGAATCAGCCCCAGCATTTT. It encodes CASSIVRGNQPQHF.

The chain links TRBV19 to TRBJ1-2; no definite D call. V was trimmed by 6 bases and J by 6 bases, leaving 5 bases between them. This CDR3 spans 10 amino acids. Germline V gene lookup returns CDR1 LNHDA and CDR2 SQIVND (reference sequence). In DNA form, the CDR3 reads TGTGCCAGTAGAAGCAATGGCTACACCTTC. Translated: CASRSNGYTF.

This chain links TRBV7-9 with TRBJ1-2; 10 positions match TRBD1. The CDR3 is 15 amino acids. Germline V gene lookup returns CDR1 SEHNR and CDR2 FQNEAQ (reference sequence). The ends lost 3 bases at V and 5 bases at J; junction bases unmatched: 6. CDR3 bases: TGTGCCAGCAGCTTCCCGGGACAGGGGAAATATGGCTACACCTTC. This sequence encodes CASSFPGQGKYGYTF.

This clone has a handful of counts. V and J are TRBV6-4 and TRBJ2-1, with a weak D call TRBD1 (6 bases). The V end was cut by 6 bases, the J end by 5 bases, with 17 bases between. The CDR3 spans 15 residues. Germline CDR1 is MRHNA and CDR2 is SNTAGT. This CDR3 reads CASRDTGFPHNEQFF. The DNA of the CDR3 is TGTGCCAGCAGAGACACAGGGTTCCCCCACAATGAGCAGTTCTTC.

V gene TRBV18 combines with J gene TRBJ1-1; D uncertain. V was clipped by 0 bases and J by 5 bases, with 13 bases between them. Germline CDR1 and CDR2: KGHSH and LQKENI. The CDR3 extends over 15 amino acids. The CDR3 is CASSPPGIQRTEAFF. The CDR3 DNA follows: TGTGCCAGCTCACCACCGGGCATTCAGCGGACTGAAGCTTTCTTT. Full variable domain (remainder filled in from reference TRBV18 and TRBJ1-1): NAGVMQNPRHLVRRRGQEARLRCSPMKGHSHVYWYRQLPEEGLKFMVYLQKENIIDESGMPKERFSAEFPKEGPSILRIQQVVRGDSAAYFCASSPPGIQRTEAFFGQGTRLTVV.

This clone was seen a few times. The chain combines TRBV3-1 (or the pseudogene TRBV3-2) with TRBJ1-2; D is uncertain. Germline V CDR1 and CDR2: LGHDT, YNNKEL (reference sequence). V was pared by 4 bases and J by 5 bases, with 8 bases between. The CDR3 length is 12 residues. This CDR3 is CASSRQAYGYTF. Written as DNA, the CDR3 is TGTGCCAGCAGCCGCCAGGCTTATGGCTACACCTTC.

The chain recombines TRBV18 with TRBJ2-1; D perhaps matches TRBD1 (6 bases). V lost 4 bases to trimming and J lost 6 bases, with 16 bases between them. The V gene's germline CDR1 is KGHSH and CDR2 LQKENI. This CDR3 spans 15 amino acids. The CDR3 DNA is TGTGCCAGCTCACTTACAGGGTTCGGAGGCAATGAGCAGTTCTTC. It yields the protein CASSLTGFGGNEQFF.

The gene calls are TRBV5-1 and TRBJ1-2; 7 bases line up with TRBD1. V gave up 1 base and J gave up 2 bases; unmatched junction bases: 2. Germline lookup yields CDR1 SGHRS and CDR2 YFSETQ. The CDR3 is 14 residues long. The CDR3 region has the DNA TGCGCCAGCAGCTTGTTGACAGGGAACTATGGCTACACCTTC. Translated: CASSLLTGNYGYTF.